What follows are 7 T cell receptor beta chains derived from one specimen sequenced in a study of T cell repertoires in cytomegalovirus infection. TCRdb reanalysed the reads using MiXCR and keeps one entry per CDR3 protein. The sample has about 320,000 distinct CDR3 sequences; around 9.5% are singletons. Material for sequencing was PBMCs. These receptor sequences come from a human donor in good health (CMV status not recorded). Some clones in this sample may be carry-over from other donors' samples.

The chain recombines TRBV20-1 with TRBJ2-5, with D possibly being TRBD1 or TRBD2 (5 bases each). Trimming removed 5 bases at V and 2 bases at J, with 21 bases between. CDR1 is DFQATT, CDR2 SNEGSKA, per germline (reference sequence). The CDR3 consists of 16 residues. CDR3 loop: CSAQIPRRDGQETQYF. CDR3 coding DNA: TGCAGTGCTCAGATCCCCCGAAGGGACGGACAAGAGACCCAGTACTTC.

This clonotype was picked up a small number of times. The chain combines TRBV24-1 with TRBJ2-5, with a tentative D call TRBD2 (6 bases). This CDR3 is built from 18 residues. In germline, CDR1 is KGHDR, CDR2 SFDVKD. Trimming cost V 4 bases and J 4 bases, with 24 bases left between them. CDR3 residues: CATSEPWDLEGGGETQYF. The CDR3 bases are TGTGCCACCAGTGAGCCATGGGACTTAGAGGGAGGTGGAGAGACCCAGTACTTC.

This clonotype has ten or more counts. This sequence joins TRBV7-9 and TRBJ1-4, with a weak D call TRBD1 (5 bases). In germline, CDR1 is SEHNR, CDR2 FQNEAQ (reference sequence). The V end lost 5 bases, the J end lost 2 bases, and 18 bases lay between the germline ends. The CDR3 is made up of 17 amino acids. This CDR3 is CASSPRDLKATNEKLFF. CDR3 DNA: TGTGCCAGCAGCCCGCGGGACTTGAAAGCGACTAATGAAAAACTGTTTTTT.

The sample holds many counts of this clonotype. The chain has TRBV6-6 and TRBJ1-5; D not certain. The V end lost 5 bases, the J end lost 2 bases, and 10 bases lay between the germline ends. CDR1 and CDR2 from the germline V gene are MNHNY and SVGAGI (reference sequence). The CDR3 extends over 14 amino acids. Here the CDR3 DNA reads TGTGCCAGCAGTGAGGCTAAAGGCAATCAGCCCCAGCATTTT. Residues: CASSEAKGNQPQHF.

The chain recombines TRBV6-8 with TRBJ2-5, with 8 bases that match TRBD2. Germline CDR1 MNHGY, CDR2 SAAAGT. The CDR3 sequence is 14 residues long. Trimming removed 7 bases from V and 2 bases from J; junction bases left unmatched: 6. CDR3 amino acids: CASTGGGYQETQYF. The CDR3 DNA follows: TGTGCCAGCACCGGGGGGGGGTATCAAGAGACCCAGTACTTC.

There are many counts of this clonotype. This chain uses TRBV7-2 with TRBJ2-1, with D possibly matching TRBD1 (6 bases). V shed 4 bases and J shed 4 bases, with 17 bases lying between them. Germline V CDR1 and CDR2: SGHTA, FQGNSA. This CDR3 has 16 residues. CDR3 DNA sequence: TGTGCCAGCAGCTCCCCGGGACATGTACTTTACAATGAGCAGTTCTTC. Protein: CASSSPGHVLYNEQFF.

The chain is built from TRBV11-2 and TRBJ2-5; the D is unclear. CDR1 SGHAT and CDR2 FQNNGV come from the germline V gene. V lost 1 base and J lost 2, with 17 bases in between. The CDR3 runs 17 residues. CDR3 sequence (DNA): TGTGCCAGCAGCTTAGGAAGGATGTTTCCCGGTCAAGAGACCCAGTACTTC. Protein: CASSLGRMFPGQETQYF.